This T cell receptor beta chain was captured by sequencing in a study of identical twins. Template switching, a step in the protocol, added a universal primer site, and cDNA carried unique molecular identifiers. A single record per CDR3 protein comes from TCRdb applying MiXCR to the 5' RACE reads. The sample lists 420,000 or so distinct CDR3 sequences, 18% occurring once. The CDR3 runs 14 residues. Germline lookup yields CDR1 SGHAT and CDR2 FQNNGV. Losses at the gene ends were 5 bases for V and 4 bases for J; bases not matched to a gene: 7. Ten or more counts support this clonotype. The TCR was taken from a middle-aged man in good health. The chain recombines TRBV11-2 with TRBJ2-7; 8 bases agree with TRBD1. The specimen sequenced was naive T cells sorted from blood. CDR3: CASSHGQGGYEQYF. The CDR3 coding sequence is TGTGCCAGCAGCCATGGACAGGGTGGGTACGAGCAGTACTTC. Variable domain in full (rest from reference TRBV11-2 and TRBJ2-7): EAGVAQSPRYKIIEKRQSVAFWCNPISGHATLYWYQQILGQGPKLLIQFQNNGVVDDSQLPKDRFSAERLKGVDSTLKIQPAKLEDSAVYLCASSHGQGGYEQYFGPGTRLTVT.